This T cell receptor beta chain comes out of a study of T cell changes during pregnancy in multiple sclerosis. Germline V CDR1 and CDR2: MNHEY, SVGAGI. V dropped 4 bases and J dropped 4 bases, with 8 bases sitting between them. This CDR3 comprises 13 residues. Repertoires were generated with immunoSEQ multiplex PCR, while TCRdb's copy carries only in-frame clones and drops some. The top ten clones hold around 0.37% of a sample with about 46,000 clones, roughly nine tenths of them seen once. The sample here was CD4+ T cells from peripheral blood mononuclear cells, taken after pregnancy. This TCR was sampled from a female donor with multiple sclerosis, enrolled in a pregnancy study. The chain links TRBV6-5 to TRBJ1-5; maybe TRBD1 (5 bases). The CDR3 loop is CASSSRENQPQHF. The DNA for the CDR3 is TGTGCCAGCAGTTCCAGGGAAAATCAGCCCCAGCATTTT.